The 10 T cell receptor beta chains given below trace back to one sample, sequenced in a study of CD4+ T cells in melanoma. Sequencing was performed with immunoSEQ multiplex PCR; in TCRdb, only in-frame clones are kept and a portion is missing. The sample shows over 100,000 clones, roughly 90% of them seen only once. The specimen sequenced was peripheral blood. The origin of the receptors is a human donor with melanoma.

V is TRBV4-2 and J is TRBJ2-7; weak D call: TRBD2 (5 bases). Looked up from germline, CDR1 is LGHNA and CDR2 is YNFKEQ. The CDR3 has 15 amino acids. The V and J ends lost 1 base and 4 bases respectively, with 14 bases between them. CDR3 loop: CASSQVPSSGYEQYF. For the CDR3, the DNA is TGTGCCAGCAGCCAAGTACCTTCCTCGGGGTACGAGCAGTACTTC.

This clone was seen at least ten times. The rearrangement links TRBV7-8 to TRBJ2-3; weak D call: TRBD2 (6 bases). The V and J ends lost 1 base and 9 bases respectively, with 11 bases between them. This CDR3 contains 13 residues. Germline V gene lookup returns CDR1 SGHVS and CDR2 FQNEAQ. CDR3 protein: CASSLEEGGTQYF. Written as DNA, the CDR3 is TGTGCCAGCAGCTTAGAAGAGGGAGGCACGCAGTATTTT.

The chain carries TRBV11-1 and TRBJ2-3; D is undetermined. The CDR3 is 12 residues long. Germline lookup yields CDR1 SGHAT and CDR2 FQDESV (reference sequence). Deletions cut 10 bases from V and 1 base from J, with 9 bases between. CDR3 in amino acids: CATQRRTDTQYF. DNA for the CDR3: TGTGCCACCCAGAGGCGCACAGATACGCAGTATTTT.

The table lists this clone with a count of one. The chain uses TRBV15 and TRBJ1-5, with a possible D match to TRBD1 (6 bases). Trimming left V 0 bases short and J 2 bases short, with 14 bases between. CDR3 length: 17 residues. Germline loops: CDR1 LNHNV, CDR2 YYDKDF (reference sequence). DNA of the CDR3: TGTGCCACCAGCAGAGATGGGTCCAGGGGTGGCAATCAGCCCCAGCATTTT. This sequence encodes CATSRDGSRGGNQPQHF.

J is TRBJ2-3 and V is TRBV7-9, with 7 positions matching TRBD1. Germline V gene sequence: CDR1 SEHNR, CDR2 FQNEAQ (reference sequence). The CDR3 runs to 13 residues. Unmatched junction bases numbered 4, after V lost 4 bases and J lost 6 bases. This CDR3 reads CASSYGTADTQYF. CDR3 in DNA: TGTGCCAGCAGCTATGGGACAGCCGATACGCAGTATTTT. Together with reference TRBV7-9 and TRBJ2-3, the CDR3 gives the full variable domain: DTGVSQNPRHKITKRGQNVTFRCDPISEHNRLYWYRQTLGQGPEFLTYFQNEAQLEKSRLLSDRFSAERPKGSFSTLEIQRTEQGDSAMYLCASSYGTADTQYFGPGTRLTVL.

This clone has only one observation. This chain joins TRBV11-2 and TRBJ1-1, with D tentatively TRBD1 (5 bases). Trimming removed 3 bases at V and 2 bases at J, with 10 bases between. CDR3 length: 14 residues. Germline V gene data show CDR1 as SGHAT and CDR2 as FQNNGV. This CDR3 reads CASSFGGGNTEAFF. The CDR3 DNA reads as TGTGCCAGCAGCTTTGGGGGGGGAAACACTGAAGCTTTCTTT.

This sequence joins TRBV6-6 and TRBJ2-1; possible D gene TRBD2, 6 bases. The V gene lost 0 bases and the J gene lost 2 bases, with 11 bases spanning the gap. The CDR3 spans 16 residues. Germline V gene data show CDR1 as MNHNY and CDR2 as SVGAGI (reference sequence). In DNA, the CDR3 is TGTGCCAGCAGTTACTCGGGGGGACTCCCCTACAATGAGCAGTTCTTC. Amino acid sequence: CASSYSGGLPYNEQFF.

V gene TRBV7-2 combines with J gene TRBJ2-1; possibly TRBD2 for D (6 bases). V was clipped by 5 bases and J by 7 bases, with 12 bases between them. Germline V gives CDR1 SGHTA, CDR2 FQGNSA. This CDR3 is 13 amino acids long. The CDR3: CASSRDSWNEQFF. CDR3 DNA: TGTGCCAGCAGCCGGGACTCTTGGAATGAGCAGTTCTTC.

The count of this clone is one. The chain uses TRBV30 and TRBJ2-5; TRBD1 aligns across 9 bases. Trimming cost V 5 bases and J 4 bases; bases outside gene matches: 2. CDR1 is GTSNPN, CDR2 SVGIG, per germline (reference sequence). The CDR3 is 12 amino acids. CDR3 coding DNA: TGTGCCTGGTCGGGACAGGGAGAGACCCAGTACTTC. It translates to CAWSGQGETQYF.

V and J are TRBV6-1 and TRBJ1-1; 9 bases align to TRBD1. Losses at the gene ends were 4 bases for V and 5 bases for J; bases not matched to a gene: 5. Germline V CDR1 and CDR2: MNHNS, SASEGT. The CDR3 totals 14 residues. The CDR3: CASSAQGAETEAFF. CDR3 DNA: TGTGCCAGCAGTGCACAGGGGGCCGAGACTGAAGCTTTCTTT.